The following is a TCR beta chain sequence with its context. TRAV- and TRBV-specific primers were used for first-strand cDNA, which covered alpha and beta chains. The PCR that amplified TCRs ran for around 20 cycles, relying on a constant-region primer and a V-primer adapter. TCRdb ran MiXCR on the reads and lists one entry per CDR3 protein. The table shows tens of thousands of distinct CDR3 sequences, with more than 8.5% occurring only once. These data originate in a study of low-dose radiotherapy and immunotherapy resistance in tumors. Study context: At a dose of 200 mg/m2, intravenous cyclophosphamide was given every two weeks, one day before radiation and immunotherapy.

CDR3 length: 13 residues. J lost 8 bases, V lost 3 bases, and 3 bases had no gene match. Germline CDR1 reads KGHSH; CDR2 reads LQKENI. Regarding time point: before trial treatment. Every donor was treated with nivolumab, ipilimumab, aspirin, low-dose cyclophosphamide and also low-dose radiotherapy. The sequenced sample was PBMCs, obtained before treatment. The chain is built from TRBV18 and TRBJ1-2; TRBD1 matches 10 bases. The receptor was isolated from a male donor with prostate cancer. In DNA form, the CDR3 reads TGTGCCAGCTCACCTGGGACAGGGGAAGGCTACACCTTC. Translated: CASSPGTGEGYTF.